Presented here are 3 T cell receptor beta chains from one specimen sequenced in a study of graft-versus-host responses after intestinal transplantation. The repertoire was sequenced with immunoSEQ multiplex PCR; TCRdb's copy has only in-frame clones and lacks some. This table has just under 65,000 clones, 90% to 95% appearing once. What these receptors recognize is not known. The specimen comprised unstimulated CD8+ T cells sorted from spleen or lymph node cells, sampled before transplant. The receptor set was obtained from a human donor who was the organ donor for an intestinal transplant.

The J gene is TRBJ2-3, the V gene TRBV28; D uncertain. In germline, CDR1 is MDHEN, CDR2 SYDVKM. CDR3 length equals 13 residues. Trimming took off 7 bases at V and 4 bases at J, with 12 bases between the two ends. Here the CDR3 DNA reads TGTGCCAGCACCCTAGTCCGCGCAGATACGCAGTATTTT. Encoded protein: CASTLVRADTQYF. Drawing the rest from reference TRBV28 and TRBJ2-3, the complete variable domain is DVKVTQSSRYLVKRTGEKVFLECVQDMDHENMFWYRQDPGLGLRLIYFSYDVKMKEKGDIPEGYSVSREKKERFSLILESASTNQTSMYLCASTLVRADTQYFGPGTRLTVL.

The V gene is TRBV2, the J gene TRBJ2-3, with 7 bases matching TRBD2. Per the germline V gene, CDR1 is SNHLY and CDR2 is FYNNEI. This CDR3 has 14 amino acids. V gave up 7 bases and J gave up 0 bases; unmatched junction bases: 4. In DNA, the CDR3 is TGTGCCAGCACCGGGAGGCCTAGCACAGATACGCAGTATTTT. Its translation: CASTGRPSTDTQYF.

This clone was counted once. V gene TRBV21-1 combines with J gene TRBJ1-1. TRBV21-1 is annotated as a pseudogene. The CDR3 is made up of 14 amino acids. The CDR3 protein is CASSKVRGNTEAFF. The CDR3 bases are TGTGCCAGCAGCAAAGTTAGAGGGAACACTGAAGCTTTCTTT.